Included here is one TCR beta chain sequence, with context. This sample is drawn from a study of blood T cell repertoires in COVID-19. Study as a whole: The United States, Italy and Spain supplied acute and convalescent COVID-19 samples. T cells, B-cell-depleted T cells, or PBMCs supplied cDNA or gDNA.

This CDR3 region has 15 residues. V shed 5 bases and J shed 2 bases, with 13 bases lying between them. CDR1 and CDR2 (germline): SGHRS, YFSETQ. Authors' processing steps: Reference gene primer amplification yielded estimated nucleated cell counts. Assay: immunoSEQ multiplex PCR; the TCRdb copy retains only in-frame clones and omits some. Clone size and the V and J calls come from that table; the DNA yielded D and trimming. The profile covers roughly 150,000 clones, with around 90% appearing a single time and 8% to 13% taken by the ten largest. Sequencing was performed on peripheral blood. This receptor was taken from a woman aged 80 or over with acute or convalescent COVID-19. The chain has TRBV5-1 and TRBJ1-4; weak D call: TRBD1 (6 bases). The CDR3 here is CASRKSGGTNEKLFF. CDR3 DNA: TGCGCCAGCAGGAAATCGGGGGGCACTAATGAAAAACTGTTTTTT. The variable domain in full, completed from reference TRBV5-1 and TRBJ1-4, reads KAGVTQTPRYLIKTRGQQVTLSCSPISGHRSVSWYQQTPGQGLQFLFEYFSETQRNKGNFPGRFSGRQFSNSRSEMNVSTLELGDSALYLCASRKSGGTNEKLFFGSGTQLSVL.